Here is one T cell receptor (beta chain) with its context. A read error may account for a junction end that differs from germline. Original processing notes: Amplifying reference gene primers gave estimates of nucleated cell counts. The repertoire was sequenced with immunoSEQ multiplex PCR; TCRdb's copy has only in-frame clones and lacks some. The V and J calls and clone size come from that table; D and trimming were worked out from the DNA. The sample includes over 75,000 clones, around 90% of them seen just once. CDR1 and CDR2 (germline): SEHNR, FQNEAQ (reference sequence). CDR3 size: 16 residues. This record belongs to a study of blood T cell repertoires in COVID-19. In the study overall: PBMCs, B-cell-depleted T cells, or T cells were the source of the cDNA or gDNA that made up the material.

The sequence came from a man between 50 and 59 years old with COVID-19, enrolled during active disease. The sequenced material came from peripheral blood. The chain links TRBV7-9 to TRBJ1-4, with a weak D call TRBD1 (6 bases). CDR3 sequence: CASSLVVRTAKEKLFF. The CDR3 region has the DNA TGTGCCAGCAGCTTAGTGGTCCGGACAGCTAAAGAAAAACTGTTTTTT. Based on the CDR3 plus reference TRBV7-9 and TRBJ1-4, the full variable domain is DTGVSQNPRHKITKRGQNVTFRCDPISEHNRLYWYRQTLGQGPEFLTYFQNEAQLEKSRLLSDRFSAERPKGSFSTLEIQRTEQGDSAMYLCASSLVVRTAKEKLFFGSGTQLSVL.